Listed here are 5 T cell receptor beta chains from one sample, sequenced in a study of T-cell memory formation after mild COVID-19. Using its own MiXCR run on the 5' RACE reads, TCRdb lists one record per CDR3 protein. Altogether 300,000 to 350,000 distinct CDR3 sequences are present, about 13% being singletons, with the ten largest covering about 24%. Sequenced sample: PBMCs or a T cell subset sorted from them (not recorded which). The receptors here all came from a man aged 18 to 30 who had mild COVID-19 (a few samples of this study predate the infection). Cell type and time point are not known.

The table lists this clonotype with many counts. The rearrangement uses TRBV5-1 and TRBJ2-1, with 7 bases fitting TRBD2. V was pared by 4 bases and J by 3 bases, with 7 bases of the junction left unmatched. The CDR3 consists of 15 residues. Looked up from germline, CDR1 is SGHRS and CDR2 is YFSETQ. The CDR3 DNA follows: TGCGCCAGCAGCCCCTCCAGCGGGGTCTACAATGAGCAGTTCTTC. Its protein is CASSPSSGVYNEQFF.

The gene calls are TRBV7-9 and TRBJ2-1, with TRBD1 matching 10 bases. The V and J ends lost 5 bases and 8 bases, in that order; junction bases with no gene match: 6. Germline CDR1 SEHNR, CDR2 FQNEAQ (reference sequence). This CDR3 has 14 amino acids. Here the CDR3 reads CASSRIGQGDEQFF. For the CDR3, the DNA is TGTGCCAGCAGCCGTATAGGACAGGGGGATGAGCAGTTCTTC.

This clonotype occurred many times. The genes are TRBV28 and TRBJ2-3, with D perhaps matching TRBD1 (6 bases). The CDR3 contains 17 residues. V was shortened by 1 base and J by 3 bases, with 17 bases between the two germline ends. Germline CDR1 and CDR2: MDHEN and SYDVKM. DNA of the CDR3: TGTGCCAGCAGTTTATTGCAACAGGGAACCCATACAGATACGCAGTATTTT. It specifies CASSLLQQGTHTDTQYF. Looking up the rest from reference TRBV28 and TRBJ2-3 gives the full variable domain: DVKVTQSSRYLVKRTGEKVFLECVQDMDHENMFWYRQDPGLGLRLIYFSYDVKMKEKGDIPEGYSVSREKKERFSLILESASTNQTSMYLCASSLLQQGTHTDTQYFGPGTRLTVL.

This clonotype was detected many times. The chain is built from TRBV7-2 and TRBJ1-1; 7 bases align to TRBD1. Losses at the gene ends were 4 bases for V and 3 bases for J; bases not matched to a gene: 5. Germline V lookup: CDR1 SGHTA, CDR2 FQGNSA. The length of the CDR3 is 14 residues. The CDR3 protein is CASSSQGRDTEAFF. Written as DNA, the CDR3 is TGTGCCAGCAGCTCACAGGGGCGGGACACTGAAGCTTTCTTT.

In its sample, this clonotype was seen a few times. The rearrangement uses TRBV6-1 and TRBJ2-7; D call uncertain. V gave up 8 bases and J gave up 3 bases, with 8 bases separating them. CDR1 and CDR2 (germline): MNHNS, SASEGT. The length of the CDR3 is 11 residues. Written as DNA, the CDR3 is TGTGCCAGCCGTGGAGTCTACGAGCAGTACTTC. It is translated as CASRGVYEQYF.